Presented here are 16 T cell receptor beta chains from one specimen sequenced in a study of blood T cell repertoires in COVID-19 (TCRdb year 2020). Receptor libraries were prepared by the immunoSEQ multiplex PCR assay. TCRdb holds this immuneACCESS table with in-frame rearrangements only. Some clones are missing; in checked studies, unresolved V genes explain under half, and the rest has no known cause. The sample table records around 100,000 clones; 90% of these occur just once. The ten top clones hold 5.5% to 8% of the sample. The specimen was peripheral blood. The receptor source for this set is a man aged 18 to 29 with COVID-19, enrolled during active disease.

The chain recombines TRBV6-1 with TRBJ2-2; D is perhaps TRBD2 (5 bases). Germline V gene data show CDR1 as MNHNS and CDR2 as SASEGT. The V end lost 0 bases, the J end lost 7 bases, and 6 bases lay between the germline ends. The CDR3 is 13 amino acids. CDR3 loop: CASSEARVGELFF. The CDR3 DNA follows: TGTGCCAGCAGTGAAGCGCGGGTCGGGGAGCTGTTTTTT.

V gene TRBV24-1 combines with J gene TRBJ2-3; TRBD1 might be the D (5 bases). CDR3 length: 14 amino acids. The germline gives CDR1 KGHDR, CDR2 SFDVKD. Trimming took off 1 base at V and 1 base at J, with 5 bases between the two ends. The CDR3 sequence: CATSDFRGTDTQYF. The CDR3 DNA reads TGTGCCACCAGTGATTTCAGGGGCACAGATACGCAGTATTTT.

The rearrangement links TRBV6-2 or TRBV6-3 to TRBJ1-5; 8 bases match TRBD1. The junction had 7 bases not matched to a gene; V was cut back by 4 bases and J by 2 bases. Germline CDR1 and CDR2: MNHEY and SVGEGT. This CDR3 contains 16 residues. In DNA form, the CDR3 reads TGTGCCAGCAGTTCAATCGACAGGGGCGGCAATCAGCCCCAGCATTTT. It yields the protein CASSSIDRGGNQPQHF.

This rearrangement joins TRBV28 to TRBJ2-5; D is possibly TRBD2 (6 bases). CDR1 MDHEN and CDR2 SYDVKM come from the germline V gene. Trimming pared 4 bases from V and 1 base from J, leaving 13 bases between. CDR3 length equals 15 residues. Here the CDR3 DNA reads TGTGCCAGCAGTTCCCCGACTAGGATCCAAGAGACCCAGTACTTC. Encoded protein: CASSSPTRIQETQYF.

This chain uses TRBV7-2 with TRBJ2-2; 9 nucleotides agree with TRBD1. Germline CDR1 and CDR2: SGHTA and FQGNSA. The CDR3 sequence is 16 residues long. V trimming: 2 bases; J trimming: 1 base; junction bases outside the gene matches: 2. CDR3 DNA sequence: TGTGCCAGCAGCTTACGGACAGGGGTGAACACCGGGGAGCTGTTTTTT. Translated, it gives CASSLRTGVNTGELFF.

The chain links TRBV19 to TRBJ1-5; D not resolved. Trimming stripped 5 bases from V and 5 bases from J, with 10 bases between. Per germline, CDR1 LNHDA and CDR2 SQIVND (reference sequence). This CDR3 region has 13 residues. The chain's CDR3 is CASSLASDQPQHF. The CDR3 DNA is TGTGCCAGTAGTTTAGCTAGTGATCAGCCCCAGCATTTT.

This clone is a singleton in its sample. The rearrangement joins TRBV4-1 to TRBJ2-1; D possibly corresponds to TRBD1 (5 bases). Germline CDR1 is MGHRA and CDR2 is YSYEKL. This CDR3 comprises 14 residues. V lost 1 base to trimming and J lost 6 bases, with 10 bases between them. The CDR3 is CASSQGGGPNEQFF. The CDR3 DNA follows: TGCGCCAGCAGCCAAGGGGGCGGTCCCAATGAGCAGTTCTTC.

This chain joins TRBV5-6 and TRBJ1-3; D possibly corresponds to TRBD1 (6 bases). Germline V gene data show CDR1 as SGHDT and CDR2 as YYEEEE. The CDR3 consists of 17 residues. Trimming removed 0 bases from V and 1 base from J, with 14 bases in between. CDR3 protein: CASSLVGRTASGNTIYF. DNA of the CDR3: TGTGCCAGCAGCTTGGTCGGTCGGACAGCTTCTGGAAACACCATATATTTT.

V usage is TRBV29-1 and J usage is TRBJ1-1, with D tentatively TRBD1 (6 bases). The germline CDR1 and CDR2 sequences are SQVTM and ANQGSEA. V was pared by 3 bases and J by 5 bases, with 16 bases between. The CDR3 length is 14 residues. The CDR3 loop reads CSVDGGQLITEAFF. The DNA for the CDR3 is TGCAGCGTTGATGGGGGACAACTAATTACTGAAGCTTTCTTT.

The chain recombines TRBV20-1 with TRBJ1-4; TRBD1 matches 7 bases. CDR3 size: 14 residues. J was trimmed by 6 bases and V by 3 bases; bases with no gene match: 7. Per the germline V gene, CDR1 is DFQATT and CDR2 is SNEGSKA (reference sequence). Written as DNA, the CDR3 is TGCAGTGCTAGTGTCCGACAGGGCGATGAAAAACTGTTTTTT. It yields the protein CSASVRQGDEKLFF.

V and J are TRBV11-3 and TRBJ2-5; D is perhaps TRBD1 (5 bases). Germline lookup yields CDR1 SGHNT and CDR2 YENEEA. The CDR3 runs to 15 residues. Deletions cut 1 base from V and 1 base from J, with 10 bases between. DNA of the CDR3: TGTGCCAGCAGCTTAGGACAGACCTCCCAAGAGACCCAGTACTTC. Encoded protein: CASSLGQTSQETQYF. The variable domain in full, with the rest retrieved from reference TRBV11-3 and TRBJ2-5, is EAGVVQSPRYKIIEKKQPVAFWCNPISGHNTLYWYLQNLGQGPELLIRYENEEAVDDSQLPKDRFSAERLKGVDSTLKIQPAELGDSAVYLCASSLGQTSQETQYFGPGTRLLVL.

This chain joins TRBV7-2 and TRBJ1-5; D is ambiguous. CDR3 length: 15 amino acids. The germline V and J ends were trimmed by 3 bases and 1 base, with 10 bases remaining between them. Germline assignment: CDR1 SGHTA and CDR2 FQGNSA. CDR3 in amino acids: CASSFEVESNQPQHF. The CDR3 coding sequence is TGTGCCAGCAGCTTCGAAGTAGAAAGCAATCAGCCCCAGCATTTT. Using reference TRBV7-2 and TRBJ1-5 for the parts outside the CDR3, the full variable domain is GAGVSQSPSNKVTEKGKDVELRCDPISGHTALYWYRQSLGQGLEFLIYFQGNSAPDKSGLPSDRFSAERTGGSVSTLTIQRTQQEDSAVYLCASSFEVESNQPQHFGDGTRLSIL.

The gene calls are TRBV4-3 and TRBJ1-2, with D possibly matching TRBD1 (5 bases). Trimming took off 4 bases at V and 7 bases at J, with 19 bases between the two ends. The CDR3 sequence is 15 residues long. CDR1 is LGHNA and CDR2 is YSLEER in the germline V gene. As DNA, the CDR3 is TGCGCCAGCAGCCTCTACCGGGACCCCGGGGGTGGCTACACCTTC. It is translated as CASSLYRDPGGGYTF.

The CDR3 coding sequence is TGTGCCAGCAGCCGAGGTGTAGCCCCCTACGAGCAGTACTTC. This translates into CASSRGVAPYEQYF. The chain employs TRBV28 and TRBJ2-7; the D is unclear. Trimming shortened V by 6 bases and J by 2 bases, and 14 bases separated the two germline ends. Germline values: CDR1 MDHEN, CDR2 SYDVKM. The CDR3 is 14 residues long.

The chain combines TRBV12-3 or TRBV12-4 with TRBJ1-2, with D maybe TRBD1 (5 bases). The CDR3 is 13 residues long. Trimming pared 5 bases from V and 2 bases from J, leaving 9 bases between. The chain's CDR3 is CASSRGGNYGYTF. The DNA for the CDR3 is TGTGCCAGCAGTCGCGGGGGGAACTATGGCTACACCTTC.

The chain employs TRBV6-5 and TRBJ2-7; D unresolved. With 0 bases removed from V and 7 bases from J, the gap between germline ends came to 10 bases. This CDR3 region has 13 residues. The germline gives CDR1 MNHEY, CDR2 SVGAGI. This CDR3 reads CASSYSPSQEQYF. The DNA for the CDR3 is TGTGCCAGCAGTTACTCCCCTTCGCAGGAGCAGTACTTC.